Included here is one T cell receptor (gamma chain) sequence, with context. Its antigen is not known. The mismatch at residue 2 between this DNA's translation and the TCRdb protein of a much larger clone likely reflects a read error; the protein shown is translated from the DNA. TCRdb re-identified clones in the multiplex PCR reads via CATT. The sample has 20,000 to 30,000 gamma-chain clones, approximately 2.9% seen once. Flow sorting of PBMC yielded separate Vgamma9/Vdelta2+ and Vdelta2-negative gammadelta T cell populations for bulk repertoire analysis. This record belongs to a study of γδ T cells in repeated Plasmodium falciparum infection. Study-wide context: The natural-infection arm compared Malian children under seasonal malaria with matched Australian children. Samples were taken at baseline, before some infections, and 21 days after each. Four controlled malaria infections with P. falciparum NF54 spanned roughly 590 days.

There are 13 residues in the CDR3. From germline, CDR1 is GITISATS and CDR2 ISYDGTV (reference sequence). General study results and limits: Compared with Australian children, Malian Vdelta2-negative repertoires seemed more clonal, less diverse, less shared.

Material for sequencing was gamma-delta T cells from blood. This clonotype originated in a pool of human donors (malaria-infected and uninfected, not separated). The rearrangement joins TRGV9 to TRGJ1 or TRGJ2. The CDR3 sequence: CTLWEVYCYKKLF. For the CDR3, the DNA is TGTACCTTGTGGGAGGTGTACTGTTATAAGAAACTCTTT.